The rows below give T cell receptor beta chains drawn from one sample of a study of beta chain features in type 1 diabetes. Repertoires were generated with immunoSEQ multiplex PCR, while TCRdb's copy carries only in-frame clones and drops some. The sample contains approximately 120,000 clones, 40% of which appear only once. Sequences were obtained from stem cell memory CD4+ T cells from blood. These receptor sequences come from a young woman in good health. The CDR3 runs from the conserved cysteine through the conserved F or W. D genes are given only for firm matches. Rows may omit the clone size; those that give it use once, few, many or a size class.

cdr3_aa,cdr3_nt,j_call,v_call,d_call,clone_size
CASSLRQTFDGTQYF,TGCGCCAGCAGCTTGAGGCAGACCTTCGACGGGACGCAGTATTTT,TRBJ2-3,TRBV5-1,NA,NA
CASSPSGQGFGYTF,TGTGCCAGCAGTCCATCGGGACAGGGGTTTGGCTACACCTTC,TRBJ1-2,TRBV27,TRBD1,NA
CASSLRTSGSSDTQYF,TGTGCCAGCAGCCTCCGGACTAGCGGGAGTTCAGATACGCAGTATTTT,TRBJ2-3,TRBV5-4,TRBD2,once
CASSVGADGPPDTQYF,TGTGCCAGCTCAGTAGGGGCAGACGGACCCCCAGATACGCAGTATTTT,TRBJ2-3,TRBV18,NA,NA
CASSQDLSGGYGYTF,TGTGCCAGCAGCCAAGATTTATCCGGGGGCTATGGCTACACCTTC,TRBJ1-2,TRBV14,NA,NA
CASSYSTGARSGYTF,TGTGCCAGCAGTTACTCGACAGGGGCCCGGAGTGGCTACACCTTC,TRBJ1-2,TRBV6-5,TRBD1,few
CASSLGTPYEQYF,TGCGCCAGCAGCTTAGGGACTCCCTACGAGCAGTACTTC,TRBJ2-7,TRBV5-1,NA,once
CASSHDRVLTYNEQFF,TGTGCCAGCAGCCACGACAGGGTACTAACCTACAATGAGCAGTTCTTC,TRBJ2-1,TRBV5-8,TRBD1,once
CASSVARFGGYNEQFF,TGTGCCAGCAGCGTAGCGAGGTTCGGCGGCTACAATGAGCAGTTCTTC,TRBJ2-1,TRBV9,NA,NA
CASSNRGRLHQPQHF,TGTGCCAGCAGCAACAGGGGGCGCCTCCATCAGCCCCAGCATTTT,TRBJ1-5,TRBV28,TRBD1,NA
CASSLGLAGHQETQYF,TGTGCCAGCTCTCTGGGACTAGCGGGCCACCAAGAGACCCAGTACTTC,TRBJ2-5,TRBV18,TRBD2,NA
CASSFGGQSPKLFF,TGTGCCAGCAGCTTCGGGGGACAGTCCCCCAAACTGTTTTTT,TRBJ1-4,TRBV7-9,TRBD1,NA
CATKTRLNTEAFF,TGTGCCACGAAAACTAGACTGAACACTGAAGCTTTCTTT,TRBJ1-1,TRBV10-3,NA,NA
CASSFRRTSLTGELFF,TGTGCCAGCAGCTTCCGGCGGACTAGTCTCACCGGGGAGCTGTTTTTT,TRBJ2-2,TRBV7-9,TRBD2,few
CASSLALGQHTEAFF,TGTGCCAGCAGCTTAGCCCTGGGACAGCACACTGAAGCTTTCTTT,TRBJ1-1,TRBV11-2,TRBD1,few
CASSPVGVQNIQYF,TGTGCCAGCTCACCGGTAGGGGTTCAAAACATTCAGTACTTC,TRBJ2-4,TRBV18,NA,few
CAISGGLAASYNEQFF,TGTGCCATCAGTGGGGGACTAGCGGCGTCCTACAATGAGCAGTTCTTC,TRBJ2-1,TRBV10-3,TRBD2,NA
CAWSVRLYSYNEQFF,TGTGCCTGGAGTGTACGACTGTACTCCTACAATGAGCAGTTCTTC,TRBJ2-1,TRBV30,NA,NA
CASTPTTVTYEQYF,TGTGCCAGCACCCCAACCACGGTCACCTACGAGCAGTACTTC,TRBJ2-7,TRBV28,NA,NA
CSVGRALTDTQYF,TGCAGCGTTGGGCGGGCACTCACAGATACGCAGTATTTT,TRBJ2-3,TRBV29-1,NA,NA
CASSLALAPYEQYF,TGTGCCAGCAGCTTAGCGTTGGCTCCCTACGAGCAGTACTTC,TRBJ2-7,TRBV7-2,NA,NA
CASSLPGTGKGEQFF,TGTGCCAGCAGTCTCCCCGGGACAGGGAAGGGTGAGCAGTTCTTC,TRBJ2-1,TRBV28,TRBD1,NA
CASSDYLGTSGMETQYF,TGTGCCAGCAGCGATTACCTCGGGACTAGCGGGATGGAGACCCAGTACTTC,TRBJ2-5,TRBV9,TRBD2,NA
CASSSKTSVIFGDTQYF,TGTGCCAGCAGCTCTAAGACTAGCGTGATCTTTGGGGATACGCAGTATTTT,TRBJ2-3,TRBV13,TRBD2,NA
CASSLREEAGANVLTF,TGTGCCAGCAGCTTGCGGGAGGAAGCTGGGGCCAACGTCCTGACTTTC,TRBJ2-6,TRBV7-4,TRBD2,few
CASSFSGVTGELFF,TGTGCCAGCAGCTTCTCGGGTGTCACCGGGGAGCTGTTTTTT,TRBJ2-2,TRBV11-2,NA,NA
CASKRGQGANTGELFF,TGTGCCAGCAAAAGAGGGCAGGGGGCGAACACCGGGGAGCTGTTTTTT,TRBJ2-2,TRBV27,TRBD1,NA
CASSQDEGALGQPQHF,TGTGCCAGCAGCCAAGACGAGGGGGCGCTGGGTCAGCCCCAGCATTTT,TRBJ1-5,TRBV4-2,TRBD1,NA
CASIRLSYGYTF,TGCGCCAGCATCCGACTAAGCTATGGCTACACCTTC,TRBJ1-2,TRBV5-1,NA,NA
CASSSMGDEQYF,TGCGCCAGCAGCTCCATGGGCGACGAGCAGTACTTC,TRBJ2-7,TRBV5-1,NA,NA
CASSLGLATNEQFF,TGTGCCAGCAGTTTAGGTCTAGCGACTAATGAGCAGTTCTTC,TRBJ2-1,TRBV28,NA,few
CAGTSGKIDGEQYF,TGTGCCGGGACTAGCGGGAAAATAGACGGCGAGCAGTACTTC,TRBJ2-7,TRBV7-2,TRBD2,few
CATKPGLATNTGELFF,TGTGCCACAAAACCGGGACTAGCTACGAACACCGGGGAGCTGTTTTTT,TRBJ2-2,TRBV7-8,TRBD2,few
CASSPSGRARDEQYF,TGTGCCAGCAGCCCCTCCGGCAGGGCAAGGGACGAGCAGTACTTC,TRBJ2-7,TRBV28,NA,NA
CASSFYHRTASSYNEQFF,TGTGCCAGTAGTTTCTACCACCGGACAGCAAGCTCCTACAATGAGCAGTTCTTC,TRBJ2-1,TRBV19,NA,NA
CASSVGGIYGYTF,TGTGCCAGCAGCGTAGGAGGGATCTATGGCTACACCTTC,TRBJ1-2,TRBV9,NA,few
CASRRKTGIYNEQFF,TGTGCCAGCAGGAGAAAGACGGGTATCTACAATGAGCAGTTCTTC,TRBJ2-1,TRBV2,NA,NA
CASSFQAGLTYEQYF,TGTGCCAGCAGCTTCCAGGCGGGCCTAACCTACGAGCAGTACTTC,TRBJ2-7,TRBV11-2,NA,few
CASSLRSSGANVLTF,TGTGCCAGCAGCTTACGGAGCTCTGGGGCCAACGTCCTGACTTTC,TRBJ2-6,TRBV11-3,NA,few
CASSLRRPRSNQPQHF,TGTGCCAGCAGTTTACGGAGGCCGAGGAGCAATCAGCCCCAGCATTTT,TRBJ1-5,TRBV27,NA,NA
CASSPDRDLYEQYF,TGTGCCAGCAGCCCCGACAGAGACCTCTACGAGCAGTACTTC,TRBJ2-7,TRBV27,NA,NA
CSVEGDRDFIQYF,TGCAGCGTTGAAGGGGACAGGGACTTTATTCAGTACTTC,TRBJ2-4,TRBV29-1,TRBD1,many
CASSLSSGGSSYNEQFF,TGTGCCAGCAGCTTGAGCAGCGGGGGAAGCTCCTACAATGAGCAGTTCTTC,TRBJ2-1,TRBV5-4,TRBD2,few
CASSPGSTGELFF,TGTGCCAGTAGCCCGGGAAGCACCGGGGAGCTGTTTTTT,TRBJ2-2,TRBV19,NA,few
CAIATGINQPQHF,TGTGCCATAGCAACGGGGATCAATCAGCCCCAGCATTTT,TRBJ1-5,TRBV10-3,NA,NA
CASSLGPKNIQYF,TGCGCCAGCAGCTTGGGGCCGAAAAACATTCAGTACTTC,TRBJ2-4,TRBV5-1,NA,NA
CASSSPQGALVSPLHF,TGTGCCAGCAGTTCCCCACAGGGGGCGCTTGTTTCACCCCTCCACTTT,TRBJ1-6,TRBV28,TRBD1,NA
CAWSQVQGQPQHF,TGTGCCTGGAGTCAGGTCCAGGGTCAGCCCCAGCATTTT,TRBJ1-5,TRBV30,NA,few
CAWNPAATFSYEQYF,TGTGCCTGGAATCCGGCGGCGACTTTCTCCTACGAGCAGTACTTC,TRBJ2-7,TRBV30,NA,few
CASSISRLGGELFF,TGCGCCAGCAGTATATCCCGACTCGGCGGGGAGCTGTTTTTT,TRBJ2-2,TRBV10-2,NA,NA
CASSRVGRPQFF,TGCGCCAGCAGCCGAGTTGGGAGACCGCAGTTCTTC,TRBJ2-1,TRBV4-1,NA,NA
CASSLSGLVYNEQFF,TGCGCCAGCAGTCTCAGCGGACTGGTCTACAATGAGCAGTTCTTC,TRBJ2-1,TRBV5-1,NA,NA
CASSEGDIYGYTF,TGTGCCAGCAGTGAAGGGGACATCTATGGCTACACCTTC,TRBJ1-2,TRBV13,NA,NA
CASSFRKGQGYEQYF,TGTGCCAGCAGTTTCCGGAAGGGACAGGGCTACGAGCAGTACTTC,TRBJ2-7,TRBV28,TRBD1,few
CAARRETPYEQYF,TGTGCCGCGCGGAGGGAAACCCCCTACGAGCAGTACTTC,TRBJ2-7,TRBV28,NA,few
CASSLRISRSAGELFF,TGCGCCAGCAGCTTGAGGATTAGCCGGAGCGCCGGGGAGCTGTTTTTT,TRBJ2-2,TRBV5-1,NA,few
CASSLGTGLPYEQYF,TGTGCCAGCAGCTTGGGGACAGGGCTACCCTACGAGCAGTACTTC,TRBJ2-7,TRBV11-2,TRBD1,NA
CASSPALLSEQFF,TGTGCCAGCAGCCCCGCACTGCTAAGTGAGCAGTTCTTC,TRBJ2-1,TRBV7-2,NA,few